Listed below are T cell receptor beta chains from one sample, sequenced in a study of T cells in Graves' hyperthyroidism and ophthalmopathy. TCRdb fed the multiplex PCR reads into MiXCR, producing one record per CDR3 protein. This table has a few hundred thousand distinct CDR3 sequences, over 45% appearing once. Sequenced sample: peripheral blood or thyroid tissue (not recorded which). These receptors all come from an adult woman with Graves' disease, either hyperthyroidism or ophthalmopathy (not recorded which). CDR3s include the opening cysteine and the closing phenylalanine or tryptophan. Fields, in order: V gene, J gene, D gene, clone size, CDR3 DNA, CDR3 protein. A D gene is named only where the DNA matches it firmly. Where a row states a size, it is once, few, many or the class of an expanded clone; other rows omit it.

TRBV12-3/TRBV12-4	TRBJ2-5	-	-	TGTGCCAGCAGTTTAGTTCTGGCCAGGGAGACCCAGTACTTC	CASSLVLARETQYF
TRBV15	TRBJ1-1	TRBD1	-	TGTGCCACCAGCAGAGGCCTACAGGGGCCGAACACTGAAGCTTTCTTT	CATSRGLQGPNTEAFF
TRBV20-1	TRBJ1-6	TRBD1	-	TGCAGTGCTAGAGAACCGGGACAGGGCAATTCACCCCTCCACTTT	CSAREPGQGNSPLHF
TRBV7-8	TRBJ2-3	-	many	TGTGCCAGTAGTTCGGGACGCACAGATACGCAGTATTTT	CASSSGRTDTQYF
TRBV2	TRBJ1-5	TRBD1	-	TGTGCCAGCAATACCGGGACGACAGGGAGTCAGCCCCAGCATTTT	CASNTGTTGSQPQHF
TRBV10-1	TRBJ1-5	-	-	TGCGCCAGCAGCCAAGAGGGGGATGGGGGGGAGTATAGCAATCAGCCCCAGCATTTT	CASSQEGDGGEYSNQPQHF
TRBV27	TRBJ1-6	-	-	TGTGCCAGCAGTTTATCAGGCAATTACCTGTATTCACCCCTCCACTTT	CASSLSGNYLYSPLHF
TRBV5-1	TRBJ2-7	TRBD2	-	TGCGCCAGCAGCCACGGGACTAGCGGGAGCCGCACCTACGAGCAGTACTTC	CASSHGTSGSRTYEQYF
TRBV10-3	TRBJ2-7	-	-	TGTGCCATCAGTGACGGGGGGACAGTGTACGAGCAGTACTTC	CAISDGGTVYEQYF
TRBV2	TRBJ2-7	TRBD1	many	TGTGCCAGCAGCCGCGGGACAGGGCCACTCTACGAGCAGTACTTC	CASSRGTGPLYEQYF
TRBV5-1	TRBJ2-7	-	-	TGCGCCAGCAGCCCGACAGTAGGAGATGGAAGGCAGTACTTC	CASSPTVGDGRQYF
TRBV9	TRBJ1-5	TRBD1	-	TGTGCCAGCAGCCCGACAGGGACCGGCAATCAGCCCCAGCATTTT	CASSPTGTGNQPQHF
TRBV7-6	TRBJ2-2	TRBD1	-	TGTGCCAGCAGCTTAGACATAACAGGGGGCGCGGACACCGGGGAGCTGTTTTTT	CASSLDITGGADTGELFF
TRBV6-6	TRBJ2-5	TRBD2	-	TGTGCCAGCAGTTCTCGGGAGGGGGGATCGGCCCAGTACTTC	CASSSREGGSAQYF
TRBV6-5	TRBJ2-7	TRBD2	-	TGTGCCATCAGTGAGCGGGGGACCTACGAGCAGTACTTC	CAISERGTYEQYF
TRBV10-3	TRBJ1-2	TRBD1	many	TGTGCCATCAGTGAGGACAGGGGGCTTAACTATGGCTACACCTTC	CAISEDRGLNYGYTF
TRBV11-2	TRBJ1-4	-	-	TGTGCCAGCAGCTTAGATGGGGCGATAAAACTGTTTTTT	CASSLDGAIKLFF
TRBV6-5	TRBJ2-7	-	-	TGTGCCAGCAGTTACCCAAGGGACGAGCAGTACTTC	CASSYPRDEQYF
TRBV12-3/TRBV12-4	TRBJ1-6	TRBD1	-	TGTGCCAGCAGATCCCGACAGGGAAATGATTCACCCCTCCACTTT	CASRSRQGNDSPLHF
TRBV29-1	TRBJ1-1	TRBD1	-	TGCAGCGTCTCGGGACAGGCCAACACTGAAGCTTTCTTT	CSVSGQANTEAFF
TRBV20-1	TRBJ2-7	TRBD2	-	TGCAGTGCTAGGCCGGGACTAGCAGTTTACGAGCAGTACTTC	CSARPGLAVYEQYF
TRBV11-1	TRBJ2-7	-	-	TGTGCCAGCAGCCACCGGGGCCCCGAGCAGTACTTC	CASSHRGPEQYF
TRBV12-3/TRBV12-4	TRBJ1-2	-	-	TGTGCCAGCAGAGCCACCTCAGGGCGGATGGATGGCTACACCTTC	CASRATSGRMDGYTF
TRBV6-5	TRBJ1-5	-	-	TGTGCCAGCAGTTTAGGGATCGGACAGCCCCAGCATTTT	CASSLGIGQPQHF
TRBV25-1	TRBJ2-2	-	-	TGTGCCAGCAGCGTGTCGTCTGACGGACCGAACACCGGGGAGCTGTTTTTT	CASSVSSDGPNTGELFF
TRBV10-3	TRBJ2-7	-	-	TGTGCCATCAGTGAGGGGGGGTTTGCCCACGAGCAGTACTTC	CAISEGGFAHEQYF
TRBV10-3	TRBJ2-7	TRBD1	-	TGTGCCATCAGCCCCGCAGGGGGCGGATCCTACGAGCAGTACTTC	CAISPAGGGSYEQYF
TRBV12-3/TRBV12-4	TRBJ1-4	-	-	TGTGCCAGCAGTTTTGGTGGGTTTCATGAAAAACTGTTTTTT	CASSFGGFHEKLFF
TRBV7-9	TRBJ2-7	-	-	TGTGCCAGCGGGGTGGCCCCCTACGAGCAGTACTTC	CASGVAPYEQYF
TRBV10-3	TRBJ1-1	TRBD1	many	TGTGCCACCCGGACAGGTTTGGACACTGAAGCTTTCTTT	CATRTGLDTEAFF
TRBV24-1	TRBJ1-1	-	-	TGTGCCACCAGTGCATTGACTACCGGGGGGGCGAGCACTGAAGCTTTCTTT	CATSALTTGGASTEAFF
TRBV7-9	TRBJ1-4	TRBD1	-	TGTGCCAGCAGCCCATGGACAGGGAAACTGTTTTTT	CASSPWTGKLFF
TRBV7-3	TRBJ2-5	-	-	TGTGCCAGCAGCCCCGGACCCCGTGCTGGAGACCAGTACTTC	CASSPGPRAGDQYF
TRBV7-2	TRBJ1-2	TRBD1	few	TGTGCCAGCTGGGGACAGGCAAATGGCTACACCTTC	CASWGQANGYTF
TRBV10-3	TRBJ2-7	TRBD2	-	TGTGCCAGCGCCGGACTAGCGGGGGGGCTCTACTCGCAGTACTTC	CASAGLAGGLYSQYF
TRBV11-2	TRBJ1-2	-	few	TGTGCCAGCAGCTCACACAGGGATGGCAACTATGGCTACACCTTC	CASSSHRDGNYGYTF
TRBV30	TRBJ2-7	-	few	TGTGCCTGGAGTGTCCCTGGACTGGGACTCAACTACGAGCAGTACTTC	CAWSVPGLGLNYEQYF
TRBV9	TRBJ1-1	TRBD1	-	TGTGCCAGCACCAGATCAGGGGGGGACACTGAAGCTTTCTTT	CASTRSGGDTEAFF
TRBV6-5	TRBJ2-7	-	few	TGTGCCAGCAGTTACCTTGGGGGTTCCTACGAGCAGTACTTC	CASSYLGGSYEQYF
TRBV4-1	TRBJ2-6	TRBD1	many	TGCGCCAGCAGCCAAGGGCGGGGACAGGGTCCGGCTGGGGCCAACGTCCTGACTTTC	CASSQGRGQGPAGANVLTF
TRBV10-3	TRBJ2-2	TRBD1	-	TGTGCCATCAGTCCAAAGACAGGGATAAACACCGGGGAGCTGTTTTTT	CAISPKTGINTGELFF
TRBV5-1	TRBJ1-6	TRBD1	-	TGCGCCAGCAGCTCACACCGGGACAGGGGATCACCCCTCCACTTT	CASSSHRDRGSPLHF
TRBV10-3	TRBJ1-4	-	-	TGTGCCACCCGAAAGGCGGATGAAAAACTGTTTTTT	CATRKADEKLFF
TRBV9	TRBJ1-6	TRBD1	few	TGTGCCAGCAGCCCGAAAGCAGGGGGCCCATTATCGAATTCACCCCTCCACTTT	CASSPKAGGPLSNSPLHF
TRBV10-3	TRBJ1-2	-	-	TGTGCCATCAGTTTATTAGGTTCAACTGGCTACACCTTC	CAISLLGSTGYTF
TRBV11-2	TRBJ2-6	-	many	TGTGCCAGCAGCTTAGGTGGCAGTTTTGCGGCCAACGTCCTGACTTTC	CASSLGGSFAANVLTF
TRBV15	TRBJ2-3	TRBD1	-	TGTGCCACCAGCAGCCGAGGATCAGGGGGCCAATTCGGCACAGATACGCAGTATTTT	CATSSRGSGGQFGTDTQYF
TRBV15	TRBJ2-5	TRBD2	many	TGTGCCACCAGCAGAGACTCCTTACTAGCGGGACTCCAAGAGACCCAGTACTTC	CATSRDSLLAGLQETQYF
TRBV2	TRBJ2-2	TRBD1	-	TGTGCCAGCAGTGTGAGGACAGGGCCTGGGGAGCTGTTTTTT	CASSVRTGPGELFF
TRBV7-9	TRBJ2-1	-	-	TGTGCCAGCAGCTTAATCGGGACGCCGGGCAATGAGCAGTTCTTC	CASSLIGTPGNEQFF
TRBV29-1	TRBJ1-2	-	few	TGCAGCGTTGGTCAGAACTATGGCTACACCTTC	CSVGQNYGYTF
TRBV19	TRBJ2-5	-	many	TGTGCCAGTAGTCACGACCCGGAAGAGACCCAGTACTTC	CASSHDPEETQYF
TRBV2	TRBJ1-6	-	-	TGTGCCAAGGGGCAGAATAATTCACCCCTCCACTTT	CAKGQNNSPLHF
TRBV20-1	TRBJ1-4	TRBD1	-	TGCAGTGCTCCTCCTCGGGACAGGGGAAAACTGTTTTTT	CSAPPRDRGKLFF
TRBV20-1	TRBJ1-2	-	-	TGCAGTGCTGGCGAGACCTATGGCTACACCTTC	CSAGETYGYTF
TRBV10-3	TRBJ1-1	TRBD1	-	TGTGCTAGAGCAGGGGGCCCGAACACTGAAGCTTTCTTT	CARAGGPNTEAFF
TRBV6-1	TRBJ1-5	-	many	TGTGCCAGCAGCGGCGGGCAGGGCCTCAATCAGCCCCAGCATTTT	CASSGGQGLNQPQHF
TRBV7-9	TRBJ1-4	TRBD1	-	TGTGCCAGCAGCTCTCTGACAGGGGTCGAAAAACTGTTTTTT	CASSSLTGVEKLFF
TRBV10-3	TRBJ2-5	TRBD2	once	TGTGCCATCAGTGGAGGCGGGGGGAATCGGGAGACCCAGTACTTC	CAISGGGGNRETQYF
TRBV6-6	TRBJ1-2	-	few	TGTGCCAGCAGTTACTTCGAGGGGAGCTCTGGAAACACCTTC	CASSYFEGSSGNTF